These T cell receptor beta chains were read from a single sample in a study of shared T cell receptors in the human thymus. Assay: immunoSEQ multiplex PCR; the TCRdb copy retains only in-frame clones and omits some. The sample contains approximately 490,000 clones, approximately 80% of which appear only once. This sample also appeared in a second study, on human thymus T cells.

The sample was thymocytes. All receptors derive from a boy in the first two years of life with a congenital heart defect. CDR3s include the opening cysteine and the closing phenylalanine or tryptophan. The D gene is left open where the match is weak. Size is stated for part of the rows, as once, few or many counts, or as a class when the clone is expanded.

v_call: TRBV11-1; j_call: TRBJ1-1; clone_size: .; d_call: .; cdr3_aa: CASSPTAQAFF; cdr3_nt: TGTGCCAGCAGTCCAACAGCTCAAGCTTTCTTT
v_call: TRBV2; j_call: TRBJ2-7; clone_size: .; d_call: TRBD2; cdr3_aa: CASSERGGSSYEQYF; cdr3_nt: TGTGCCAGCAGTGAGAGGGGCGGGAGTTCTTACGAGCAGTACTTC
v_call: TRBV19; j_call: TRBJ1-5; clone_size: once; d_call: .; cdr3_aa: CASSIGGRSIYSNQPQHF; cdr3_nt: TGTGCCAGTAGTATTGGCGGCAGAAGCATCTATAGCAATCAGCCCCAGCATTTT
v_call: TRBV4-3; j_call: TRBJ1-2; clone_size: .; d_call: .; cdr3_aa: CASSQERQTNYGYTF; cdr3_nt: TGCGCCAGCAGCCAAGAGCGGCAGACCAACTATGGCTACACCTTC
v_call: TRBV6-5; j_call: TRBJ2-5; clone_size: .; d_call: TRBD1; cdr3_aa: CASSYSGTEETQYF; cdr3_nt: TGTGCCAGCAGTTACTCGGGGACAGAAGAGACCCAGTACTTC
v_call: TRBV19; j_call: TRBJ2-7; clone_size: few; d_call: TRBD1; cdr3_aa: CASSTNTGTGTYEQYF; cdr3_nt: TGTGCCAGTAGTACCAATACCGGGACAGGGACCTACGAGCAGTACTTC
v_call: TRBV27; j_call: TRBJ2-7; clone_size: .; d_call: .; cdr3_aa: CASSSPRLVVPYEQYF; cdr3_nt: TGTGCCAGCAGTTCCCCGCGACTAGTAGTCCCCTACGAGCAGTACTTC
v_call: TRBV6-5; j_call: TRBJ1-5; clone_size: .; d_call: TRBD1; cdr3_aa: CASRGQGGNQPQHF; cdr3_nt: TGTGCCAGCAGGGGACAGGGAGGGAATCAGCCCCAGCATTTT
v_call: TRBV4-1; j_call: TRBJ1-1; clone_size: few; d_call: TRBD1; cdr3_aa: CASSQDPKRAGGQAFF; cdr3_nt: TGCGCCAGCAGCCAAGACCCAAAGCGAGCAGGGGGGCAAGCTTTCTTT
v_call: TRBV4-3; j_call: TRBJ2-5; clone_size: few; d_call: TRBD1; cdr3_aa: CASSQTRDRGEETQYF; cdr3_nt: TGCGCCAGCAGCCAAACCAGGGACAGGGGAGAAGAGACCCAGTACTTC
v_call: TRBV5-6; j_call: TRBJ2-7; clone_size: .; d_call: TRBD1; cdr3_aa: CASRRDRGGYEQYF; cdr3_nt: TGTGCCAGCAGGCGGGACAGGGGCGGTTACGAGCAGTACTTC
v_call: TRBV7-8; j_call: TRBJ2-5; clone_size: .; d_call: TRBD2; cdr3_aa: CASSFGGSLGETQYF; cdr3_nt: TGTGCCAGCAGCTTTGGCGGGAGCCTTGGGGAGACCCAGTACTTC
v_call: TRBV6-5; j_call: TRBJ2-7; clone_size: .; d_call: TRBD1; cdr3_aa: CASSGGTGFYEQYF; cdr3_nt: TGTGCCAGCAGTGGGGGGACAGGGTTTTACGAGCAGTACTTC
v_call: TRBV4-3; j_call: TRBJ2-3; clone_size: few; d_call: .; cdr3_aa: CASSQGERSTDTQYF; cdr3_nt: TGCGCCAGCAGCCAAGGAGAGCGGAGCACAGATACGCAGTATTTT
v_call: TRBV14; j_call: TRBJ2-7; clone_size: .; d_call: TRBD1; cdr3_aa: CASSQSLRDRGPYEQYF; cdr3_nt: TGTGCCAGCAGCCAAAGCCTTCGAGACAGGGGGCCCTACGAGCAGTACTTC
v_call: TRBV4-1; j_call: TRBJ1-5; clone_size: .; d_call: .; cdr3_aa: CASSPYLIGGNQPQHF; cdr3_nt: TGCGCCAGCAGCCCCTACCTGATAGGGGGCAATCAGCCCCAGCATTTT
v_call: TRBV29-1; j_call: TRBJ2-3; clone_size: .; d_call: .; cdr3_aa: CSVPQDTQYF; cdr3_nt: TGCAGCGTTCCCCAGGATACGCAGTATTTT
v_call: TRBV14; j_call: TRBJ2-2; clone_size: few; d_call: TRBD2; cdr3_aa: CASSQGPAGGPGELFF; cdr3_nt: TGTGCCAGCAGCCAAGGGCCAGCGGGAGGCCCCGGGGAGCTGTTTTTT
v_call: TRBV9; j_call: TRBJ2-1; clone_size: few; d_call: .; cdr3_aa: CASSGSVSSYNEQFF; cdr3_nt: TGTGCCAGCAGCGGTAGCGTTAGCTCCTACAATGAGCAGTTCTTC
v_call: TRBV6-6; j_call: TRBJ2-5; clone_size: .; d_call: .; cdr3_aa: CASSYSSFQETQYF; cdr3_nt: TGTGCCAGCAGTTACTCTTCATTCCAAGAGACCCAGTACTTC
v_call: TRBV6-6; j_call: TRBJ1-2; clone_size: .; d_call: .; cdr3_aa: CATLGASNYGYTF; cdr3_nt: TGTGCCACCCTGGGGGCGTCAAACTATGGCTACACCTTC
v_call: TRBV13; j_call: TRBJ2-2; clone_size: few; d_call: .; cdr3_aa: CASSRGTMGELFF; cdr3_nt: TGTGCCAGCAGCCGGGGGACCATGGGGGAGCTGTTTTTT
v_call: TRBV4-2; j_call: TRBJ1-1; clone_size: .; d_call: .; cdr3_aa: CASSQVISGRDTEAFF; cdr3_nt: TGTGCCAGCAGCCAAGTGATTTCGGGCAGGGACACTGAAGCTTTCTTT
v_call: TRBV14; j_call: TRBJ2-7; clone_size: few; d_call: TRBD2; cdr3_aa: CASSQDGLAGFEQYF; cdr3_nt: TGTGCCAGCAGCCAAGATGGACTAGCGGGTTTCGAGCAGTACTTC
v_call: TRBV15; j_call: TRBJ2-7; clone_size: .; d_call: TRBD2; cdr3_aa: CATSRAISGTSGRNPYEQYF; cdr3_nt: TGTGCCACCAGCAGAGCAATTTCCGGGACTAGCGGGAGGAACCCCTACGAGCAGTACTTC
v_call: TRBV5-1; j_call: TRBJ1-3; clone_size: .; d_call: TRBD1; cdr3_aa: CASSPLLGGQASGNTIYF; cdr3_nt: TGCGCCAGCAGCCCATTATTAGGGGGACAGGCATCTGGAAACACCATATATTTT
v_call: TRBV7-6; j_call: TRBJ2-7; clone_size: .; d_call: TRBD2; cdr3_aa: CASSWRTSGLGEQYF; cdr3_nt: TGTGCCAGCAGCTGGCGGACTAGCGGTCTTGGAGAGCAGTACTTC